A single T cell receptor beta chain is shown here with its context. What it binds is unknown. Sequencing was performed with immunoSEQ multiplex PCR; in TCRdb, only in-frame clones are kept and a portion is missing. The sample yields around 30,000 clones, nearly 90% seen once. The source of the sample is a study of OX40 agonist ivuxolimab in advanced cancers. Whole-study context: Ivuxolimab, an antibody that agonizes OX40 (CD134), was administered to the patients. Melanoma, hepatocellular carcinoma, head and neck or renal cell cancer occurred in dose-escalation patients. With a range of roughly 20 to 80, age averaged approximately 54 years, and approximately 83% were male.

General study points: Expanded clones belonging to CD8+ T cells outnumbered, on average, those of CD4+.

Source: CD4+ or CD8+ T cells sorted from blood, taken in a trial of the OX40 agonist ivuxolimab. The TCR was taken from an adult with an advanced solid tumor such as melanoma, head and neck, liver or kidney cancer.

DNA for the CDR3: TGTGCCAGCAGCTTAGGCATCGATGAAAAACTGTTTTTT. Translated: CASSLGIDEKLFF. The rearrangement links TRBV13 to TRBJ1-4; D uncertain. This CDR3 spans 13 amino acids. The ends were cut back, 0 bases at V and 6 bases at J, with 5 bases in the middle. CDR1 PRHDT and CDR2 FYEKMQ come from the germline V gene (reference sequence).